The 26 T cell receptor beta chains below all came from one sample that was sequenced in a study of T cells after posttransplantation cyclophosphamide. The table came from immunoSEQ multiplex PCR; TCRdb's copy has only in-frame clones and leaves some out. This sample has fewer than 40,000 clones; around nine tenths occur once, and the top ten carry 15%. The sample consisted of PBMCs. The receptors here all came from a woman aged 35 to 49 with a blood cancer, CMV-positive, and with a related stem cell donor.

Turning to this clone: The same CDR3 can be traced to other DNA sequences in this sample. The CDR3: CASSSLNEKLFF. The CDR3 nucleotides read TGTGCCAGCAGTTCTCTAAATGAAAAACTGTTTTTT. The chain joins TRBV28 to TRBJ1-4; D unclear. The V end lost 4 bases, the J end lost 5 bases, and 5 bases lay between the germline ends. CDR1 is MDHEN, CDR2 SYDVKM, per germline. The CDR3 is made up of 12 amino acids.

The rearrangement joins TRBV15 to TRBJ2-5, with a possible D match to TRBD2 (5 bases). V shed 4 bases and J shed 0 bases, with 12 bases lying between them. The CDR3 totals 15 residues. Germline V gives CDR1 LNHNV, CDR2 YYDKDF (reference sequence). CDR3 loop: CATSKYRENQETQYF. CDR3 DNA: TGTGCCACCAGCAAATACCGGGAAAACCAAGAGACCCAGTACTTC.

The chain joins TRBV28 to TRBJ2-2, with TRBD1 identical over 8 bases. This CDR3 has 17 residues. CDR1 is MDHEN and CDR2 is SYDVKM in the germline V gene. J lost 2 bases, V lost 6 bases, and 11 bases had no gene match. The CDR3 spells CASRATGEWANTGELFF. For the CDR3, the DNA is TGTGCCAGCAGGGCGACAGGGGAATGGGCCAACACCGGGGAGCTGTTTTTT.

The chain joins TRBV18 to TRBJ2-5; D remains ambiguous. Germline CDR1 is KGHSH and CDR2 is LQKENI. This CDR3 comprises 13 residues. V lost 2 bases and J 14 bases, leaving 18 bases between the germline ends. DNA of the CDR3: TGTGCCAGCTCACCAGTCGGTCAATCGGTTGGTTACTTC. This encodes CASSPVGQSVGYF. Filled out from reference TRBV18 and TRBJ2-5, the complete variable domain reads NAGVMQNPRHLVRRRGQEARLRCSPMKGHSHVYWYRQLPEEGLKFMVYLQKENIIDESGMPKERFSAEFPKEGPSILRIQQVVRGDSAAYFCASSPVGQSVGYFGPGTRLLVL.

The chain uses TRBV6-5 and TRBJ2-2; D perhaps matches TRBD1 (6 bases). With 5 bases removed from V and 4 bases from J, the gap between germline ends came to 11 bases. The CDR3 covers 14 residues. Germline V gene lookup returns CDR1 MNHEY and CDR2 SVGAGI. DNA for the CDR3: TGTGCCAGCAGTGGGGGCACCGGCACCGGGGAGCTGTTTTTT. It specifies CASSGGTGTGELFF.

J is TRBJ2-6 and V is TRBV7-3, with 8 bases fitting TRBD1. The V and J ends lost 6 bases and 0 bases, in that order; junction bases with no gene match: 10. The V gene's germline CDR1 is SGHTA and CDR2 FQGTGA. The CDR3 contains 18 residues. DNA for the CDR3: TGTGCCAGCAGTCCGACAGGGGCCCAATACTCTGGGGCCAACGTCCTGACTTTC. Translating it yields CASSPTGAQYSGANVLTF.

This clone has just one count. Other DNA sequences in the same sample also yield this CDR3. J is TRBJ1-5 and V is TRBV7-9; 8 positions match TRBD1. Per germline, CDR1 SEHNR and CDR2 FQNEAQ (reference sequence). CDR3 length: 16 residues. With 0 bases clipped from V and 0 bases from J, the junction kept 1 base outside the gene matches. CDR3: CASSLAGQGSNQPQHF. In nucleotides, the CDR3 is TGTGCCAGCAGCTTAGCTGGACAGGGTAGCAATCAGCCCCAGCATTTT.

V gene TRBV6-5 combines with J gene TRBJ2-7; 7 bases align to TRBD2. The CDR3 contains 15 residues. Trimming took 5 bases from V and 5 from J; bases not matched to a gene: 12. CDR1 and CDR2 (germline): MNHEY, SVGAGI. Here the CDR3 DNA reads TGTGCCAGCAGTAGGGGCGGGAGTCGTCTCAACGAGCAGTACTTC. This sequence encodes CASSRGGSRLNEQYF.

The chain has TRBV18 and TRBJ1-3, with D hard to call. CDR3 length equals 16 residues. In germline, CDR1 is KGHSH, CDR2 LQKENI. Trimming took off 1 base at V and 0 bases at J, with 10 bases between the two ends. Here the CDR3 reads CASSPRGDRSGNTIYF. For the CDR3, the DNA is TGTGCCAGCTCACCACGGGGAGATCGCTCTGGAAACACCATATATTTT. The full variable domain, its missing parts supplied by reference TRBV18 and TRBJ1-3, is NAGVMQNPRHLVRRRGQEARLRCSPMKGHSHVYWYRQLPEEGLKFMVYLQKENIIDESGMPKERFSAEFPKEGPSILRIQQVVRGDSAAYFCASSPRGDRSGNTIYFGEGSWLTVV.

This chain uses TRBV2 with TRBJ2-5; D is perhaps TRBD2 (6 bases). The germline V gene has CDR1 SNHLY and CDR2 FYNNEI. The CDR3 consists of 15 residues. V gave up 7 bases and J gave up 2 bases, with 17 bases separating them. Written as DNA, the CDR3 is TGTGCCAGCACCTCGGGACTGCCCCTTCAAGAGACCCAGTACTTC. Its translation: CASTSGLPLQETQYF.

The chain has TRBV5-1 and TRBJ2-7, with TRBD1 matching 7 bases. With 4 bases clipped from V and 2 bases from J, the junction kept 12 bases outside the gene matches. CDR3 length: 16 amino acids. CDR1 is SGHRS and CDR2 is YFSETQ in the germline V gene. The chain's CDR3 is CASSNRQGRVAYEQYF. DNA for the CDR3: TGCGCCAGCAGCAACAGACAGGGCAGGGTGGCCTACGAGCAGTACTTC.

The CDR3 here is CASSLRQGKLPGYTF. The CDR3 region has the DNA TGTGCCAGCAGCCTAAGACAGGGCAAATTGCCGGGCTACACCTTC. The rearrangement links TRBV7-2 to TRBJ1-2; 7 bases are shared with TRBD1. V lost 5 bases, J lost 8 bases, and 14 bases stayed unmatched. CDR1 and CDR2 from the germline V gene are SGHTA and FQGNSA. This CDR3 contains 15 residues. Based on the CDR3 plus reference TRBV7-2 and TRBJ1-2, the full variable domain is GAGVSQSPSNKVTEKGKDVELRCDPISGHTALYWYRQSLGQGLEFLIYFQGNSAPDKSGLPSDRFSAERTGGSVSTLTIQRTQQEDSAVYLCASSLRQGKLPGYTFGSGTRLTVV.

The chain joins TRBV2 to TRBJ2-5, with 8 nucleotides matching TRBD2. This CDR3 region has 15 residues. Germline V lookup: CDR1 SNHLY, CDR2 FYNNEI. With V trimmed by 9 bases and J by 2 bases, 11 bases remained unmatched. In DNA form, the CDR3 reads TGTGCCAGTATCGTGGCAGCGGGGGATCAAGAGACCCAGTACTTC. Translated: CASIVAAGDQETQYF.

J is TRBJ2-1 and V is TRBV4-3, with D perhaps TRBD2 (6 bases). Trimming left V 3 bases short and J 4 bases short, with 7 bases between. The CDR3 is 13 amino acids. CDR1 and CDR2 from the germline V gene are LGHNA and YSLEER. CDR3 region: CASSQGLYNEQFF. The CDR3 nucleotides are TGCGCCAGCAGCCAGGGACTTTACAATGAGCAGTTCTTC.

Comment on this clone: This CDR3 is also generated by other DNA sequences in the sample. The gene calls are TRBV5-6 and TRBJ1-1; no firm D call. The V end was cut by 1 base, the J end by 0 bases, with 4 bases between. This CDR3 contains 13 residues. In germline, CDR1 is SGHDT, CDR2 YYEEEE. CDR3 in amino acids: CASSLPVNTEAFF. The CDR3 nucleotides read TGTGCCAGCAGCTTGCCGGTGAACACTGAAGCTTTCTTT.

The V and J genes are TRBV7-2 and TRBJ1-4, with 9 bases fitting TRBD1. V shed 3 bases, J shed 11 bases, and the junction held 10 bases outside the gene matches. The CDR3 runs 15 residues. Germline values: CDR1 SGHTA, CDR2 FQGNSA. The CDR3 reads CASSFPPGQGFKLFF. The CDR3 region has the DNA TGTGCCAGCAGCTTTCCACCGGGACAGGGCTTTAAACTGTTTTTT.

CDR3 DNA sequence: TGTGCCAGCAGCTTTTCGGGACAGGACTACGAGCAGTACTTC. Its translation: CASSFSGQDYEQYF. J is TRBJ2-7 and V is TRBV5-6; 8 bases agree with TRBD1. Germline CDR1 and CDR2: SGHDT and YYEEEE. The V and J ends lost 2 bases and 3 bases, in that order; junction bases with no gene match: 4. The CDR3 runs 14 residues. The entire variable domain, with the rest obtained from reference TRBV5-6 and TRBJ2-7, is as follows: DAGVTQSPTHLIKTRGQQVTLRCSPKSGHDTVSWYQQALGQGPQFIFQYYEEEERQRGNFPDRFSGHQFPNYSSELNVNALLLGDSALYLCASSFSGQDYEQYFGPGTRLTVT.

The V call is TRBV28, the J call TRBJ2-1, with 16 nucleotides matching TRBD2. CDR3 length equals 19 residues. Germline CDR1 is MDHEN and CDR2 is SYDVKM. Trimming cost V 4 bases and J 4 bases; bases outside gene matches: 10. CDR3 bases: TGTGCCAGCAGTTCCGATCCGGGACTAGCGGGGGGGCCGTACAATGAGCAGTTCTTC. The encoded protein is CASSSDPGLAGGPYNEQFF.

The CDR3 bases are TGCGCCAGCAGTGCTCAGGGGTGGGACGAGCAGTACTTC. As protein: CASSAQGWDEQYF. This chain uses TRBV10-2 with TRBJ2-7, with D possibly TRBD1 on 6 matching bases. The CDR3 spans 13 residues. V was cut by 4 bases and J by 5 bases, with 12 bases left in between. The germline CDR1 and CDR2 sequences are WSHSY and SAAADI.

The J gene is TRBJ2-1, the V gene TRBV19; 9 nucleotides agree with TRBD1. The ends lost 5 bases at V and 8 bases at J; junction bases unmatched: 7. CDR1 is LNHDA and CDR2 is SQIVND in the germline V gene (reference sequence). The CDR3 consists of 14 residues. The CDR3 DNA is TGTGCCAGTAGTCCCGGGACAGGGTCCTATGAGCAGTTCTTC. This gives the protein CASSPGTGSYEQFF.

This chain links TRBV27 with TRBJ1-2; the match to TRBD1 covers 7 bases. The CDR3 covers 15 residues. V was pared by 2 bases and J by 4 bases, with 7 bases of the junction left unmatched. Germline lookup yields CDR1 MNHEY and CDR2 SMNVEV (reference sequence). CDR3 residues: CASSLRQGVSYGYTF. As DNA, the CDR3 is TGTGCCAGCAGTTTACGGCAGGGGGTTAGCTATGGCTACACCTTC.

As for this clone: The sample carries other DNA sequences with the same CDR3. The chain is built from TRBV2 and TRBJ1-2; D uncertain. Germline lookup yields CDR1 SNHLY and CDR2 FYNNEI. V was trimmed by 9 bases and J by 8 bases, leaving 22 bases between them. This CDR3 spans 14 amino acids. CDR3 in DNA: TGTGCCAGTAGTACCAGAGGAGGTCTAGGGGGCTACACCTTC. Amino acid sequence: CASSTRGGLGGYTF.

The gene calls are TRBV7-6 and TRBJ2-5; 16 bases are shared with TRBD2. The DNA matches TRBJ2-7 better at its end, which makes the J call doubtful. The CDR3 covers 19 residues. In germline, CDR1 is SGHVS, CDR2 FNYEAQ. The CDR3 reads CASSPGLAGGLSSEYEQYF. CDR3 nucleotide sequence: TGTGCCAGCAGCCCGGGACTAGCGGGGGGGTTGAGCTCGGAGTACGAGCAGTACTTC.

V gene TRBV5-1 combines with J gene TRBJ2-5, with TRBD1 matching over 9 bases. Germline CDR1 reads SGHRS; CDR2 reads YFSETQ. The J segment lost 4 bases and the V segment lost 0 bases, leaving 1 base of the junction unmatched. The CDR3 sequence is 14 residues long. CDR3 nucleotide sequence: TGCGCCAGCAGCTTGGGGGACAGGGCAGAGACCCAGTACTTC. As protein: CASSLGDRAETQYF.

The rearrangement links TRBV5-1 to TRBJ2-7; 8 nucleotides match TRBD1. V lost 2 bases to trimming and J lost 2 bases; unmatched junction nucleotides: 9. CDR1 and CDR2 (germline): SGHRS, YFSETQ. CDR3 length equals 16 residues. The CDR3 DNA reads TGCGCCAGCAGCTTAATAAGGACAGGGAAACCCTACGAGCAGTACTTC. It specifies CASSLIRTGKPYEQYF.

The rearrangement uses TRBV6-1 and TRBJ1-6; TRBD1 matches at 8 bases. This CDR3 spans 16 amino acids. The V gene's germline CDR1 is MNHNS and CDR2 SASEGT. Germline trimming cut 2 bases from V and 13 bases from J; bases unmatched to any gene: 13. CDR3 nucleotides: TGTGCCAGCAGTGAACCCCGCGGACAGGGCCCTACGCCCCTCCACTTT. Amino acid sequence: CASSEPRGQGPTPLHF.